This is a list of T cell receptor beta chains from one sample in a study of T cells in Graves' hyperthyroidism and ophthalmopathy. TCRdb independently ran MiXCR on the multiplex PCR reads; one entry per CDR3 protein. The sample records approximately 560,000 distinct CDR3 sequences, about 45% being singletons. Sample: peripheral blood or thyroid tissue (not recorded which). These receptors were taken from a woman between 18 and 30 years old with Graves' hyperthyroidism. CDR3s include the opening cysteine and the closing phenylalanine or tryptophan. The D gene is left open where the match is weak. The size of a clone is reported for some rows only, either as once, few or many, or as a class for expanded clones.

abundance | d_gene | j_gene | v_gene | CDR3aa | CDR3nt
many | TRBD1 | TRBJ1-6 | TRBV2 | CASSSGTARPPLHF | TGTGCCAGCAGTTCCGGGACAGCCCGGCCGCCCCTCCACTTT
. | . | TRBJ1-2 | TRBV29-1 | CSVEDSEGGGYGYTF | TGCAGCGTTGAAGACTCAGAGGGGGGGGGCTATGGCTACACCTTC
. | . | TRBJ1-2 | TRBV10-3 | CAITDWNSGYTF | TGTGCCATCACTGACTGGAATTCTGGCTACACCTTC
many | . | TRBJ1-5 | TRBV15 | CATSRDIGQPQHF | TGTGCCACCAGCAGAGACATCGGGCAGCCCCAGCATTTT
. | TRBD2 | TRBJ2-3 | TRBV2 | CASNPGLAGGMADTQYF | TGTGCCAGCAATCCGGGACTAGCGGGAGGTATGGCAGATACGCAGTATTTT
many | . | TRBJ1-2 | TRBV25-1 | CASSSPRQSPSGYTF | TGTGCCAGCAGTTCGCCGAGACAGTCACCAAGTGGCTACACCTTC
. | . | TRBJ1-2 | TRBV29-1 | CSVGSGEYGYTF | TGCAGCGTAGGGTCGGGGGAATATGGCTACACCTTC
. | . | TRBJ1-3 | TRBV30 | CAWNQGSGNTIYF | TGTGCCTGGAACCAAGGCTCTGGAAACACCATATATTTT
many | TRBD1 | TRBJ1-5 | TRBV5-1 | CASSPTGNAQPQHF | TGCGCCAGCAGCCCGACAGGGAACGCTCAGCCCCAGCATTTT
. | . | TRBJ1-2 | TRBV9 | CASSVRRELDDYGYTF | TGTGCCAGCAGCGTAAGGCGAGAATTAGACGACTATGGCTACACCTTC
many | . | TRBJ2-7 | TRBV10-3 | CAISVQDEQYF | TGTGCCATCAGTGTTCAGGACGAGCAGTACTTC
. | TRBD1 | TRBJ1-2 | TRBV7-9 | CASSQDRDHYGYTF | TGCGCCAGCAGCCAAGACAGGGATCACTATGGCTACACCTTC
. | . | TRBJ1-3 | TRBV7-2 | CASSLSGSTIYF | TGTGCCAGCAGCTTAAGTGGCAGCACCATATATTTT
many | . | TRBJ1-2 | TRBV29-1 | CSVPRQAGYTF | TGCAGCGTTCCCCGGCAGGCTGGCTACACCTTC
. | . | TRBJ1-2 | TRBV20-1 | CSARPQGLYGYTF | TGCAGTGCTAGGCCCCAAGGACTCTATGGCTACACCTTC
many | TRBD1 | TRBJ1-6 | TRBV2 | CASSSWTGGSPLHF | TGTGCCAGCAGTTCGTGGACAGGGGGCTCACCCCTCCACTTT
. | TRBD2 | TRBJ2-2 | TRBV14 | CASSQDVAGGGTGELFF | TGTGCCAGCAGCCAAGATGTGGCGGGAGGGGGGACCGGGGAGCTGTTTTTT
. | TRBD1 | TRBJ1-2 | TRBV10-3 | CAISGQGIYGYTF | TGTGCCATCAGCGGACAGGGTATCTATGGCTACACCTTC
many | . | TRBJ2-7 | TRBV9 | CASSVGEGEQYF | TGTGCCAGCAGCGTAGGAGAGGGCGAGCAGTACTTC
once | TRBD2 | TRBJ2-7 | TRBV29-1 | CSVAPGLAGGEQYF | TGCAGCGTTGCCCCGGGACTAGCGGGAGGCGAGCAGTACTTC
many | . | TRBJ1-3 | TRBV9 | CASSVGFGGPGNTIYF | TGTGCCAGCAGCGTAGGATTCGGGGGGCCTGGAAACACCATATATTTT
many | . | TRBJ1-5 | TRBV24-1 | CATSRSGRNQPQHF | TGTGCCACCAGTAGAAGCGGGCGCAATCAGCCCCAGCATTTT
. | . | TRBJ1-2 | TRBV10-3 | CAISGPGGNYGYTF | TGTGCCATCAGTGGCCCGGGAGGTAACTATGGCTACACCTTC
. | . | TRBJ1-1 | TRBV10-3 | CAIKGRGNTDVEAFF | TGTGCCATCAAAGGGAGGGGGAACACGGACGTCGAAGCTTTCTTT
many | . | TRBJ1-1 | TRBV19 | CASMFEGTDTEAFF | TGTGCCAGTATGTTTGAGGGCACGGACACTGAAGCTTTCTTT
. | . | TRBJ2-7 | TRBV4-1 | CASSQDLSGAYEQYF | TGCGCCAGCAGCCAAGATCTGAGCGGCGCCTACGAGCAGTACTTC
once | . | TRBJ2-2 | TRBV7-9 | CASSQPTAFYTGELFF | TGTGCCAGCAGTCAACCGACCGCGTTCTACACCGGGGAGCTGTTTTTT
. | . | TRBJ1-2 | TRBV29-1 | CSGGGWNYGYTF | TGCAGCGGGGGGGGATGGAACTATGGCTACACCTTC
many | . | TRBJ2-2 | TRBV7-6 | CASSLWSTGELFF | TGTGCCAGCAGCTTATGGAGCACCGGGGAGCTGTTTTTT
many | . | TRBJ1-3 | TRBV13 | CASSPESSGNTIYF | TGTGCCAGCAGCCCAGAGAGCTCTGGAAACACCATATATTTT
few | TRBD1 | TRBJ1-4 | TRBV7-9 | CASRSGQGAANEKLFF | TGTGCCAGCAGATCGGGACAGGGGGCTGCTAATGAAAAACTGTTTTTT
once | TRBD1 | TRBJ1-2 | TRBV25-1 | CASSARHRGWGGYTF | TGTGCCAGCAGTGCCCGTCACAGGGGTTGGGGTGGCTACACCTTC
few | TRBD1 | TRBJ1-2 | TRBV11-3 | CASSIGQGGLGYTF | TGTGCCAGCAGCATAGGACAGGGAGGGCTCGGCTACACCTTC
many | . | TRBJ1-2 | TRBV7-9 | CASSSTGTHTF | TGTGCCAGCAGCTCTACCGGGACCCACACCTTC
many | . | TRBJ1-2 | TRBV19 | CASSIFGTPNYGYTF | TGTGCCAGTAGTATCTTTGGCACACCAAACTATGGCTACACCTTC
. | . | TRBJ2-5 | TRBV7-3 | CASSLWSGGRETQYF | TGTGCCAGCAGCTTATGGTCAGGAGGGCGAGAGACCCAGTACTTC
once | TRBD1 | TRBJ2-7 | TRBV7-6 | CASSPNRGEEQYF | TGTGCCAGCTCACCTAACAGGGGTGAAGAGCAGTACTTC
many | TRBD2 | TRBJ2-7 | TRBV15 | CATSRGLAGRGEQYF | TGTGCCACCAGCAGAGGACTAGCGGGGCGGGGCGAGCAGTACTTC
. | TRBD1 | TRBJ2-5 | TRBV20-1 | CSATDRGLAQETQYF | TGCAGTGCTACAGACAGGGGACTGGCGCAAGAGACCCAGTACTTC
few | . | TRBJ1-1 | TRBV7-9 | CATLPIGPHTEAFF | TGTGCCACCTTACCCATAGGGCCCCACACTGAAGCTTTCTTT
. | . | TRBJ2-5 | TRBV7-9 | CASGWAGETQYF | TGTGCCAGCGGGTGGGCCGGTGAGACCCAGTACTTC
many | . | TRBJ2-2 | TRBV10-3 | CAIKGTLNTGELFF | TGTGCCATCAAAGGGACTTTGAACACCGGGGAGCTGTTTTTT
. | TRBD2 | TRBJ2-7 | TRBV29-1 | CSADGGGSYEQYF | TGCAGCGCTGATGGGGGGGGATCCTACGAGCAGTACTTC
. | TRBD1 | TRBJ2-7 | TRBV7-2 | CASSPRTGEITYERYF | TGTGCCAGCAGCCCCCGGACAGGGGAGATCACCTACGAGCGGTACTTC
few | . | TRBJ1-1 | TRBV5-1 | CASSLVVQTEAFF | TGCGCCAGCAGCTTGGTCGTGCAGACAGAAGCTTTCTTT
. | TRBD1 | TRBJ1-6 | TRBV7-3 | CASSLEGTDSPLHF | TGTGCCAGCAGCTTAGAAGGGACAGACTCACCCCTCCACTTT
many | . | TRBJ1-5 | TRBV10-3 | CAISGGTASNQPQHF | TGTGCCATCAGTGGAGGGACGGCTAGCAATCAGCCCCAGCATTTT
. | . | TRBJ1-1 | TRBV20-1 | CSARVSNTEAFF | TGCAGTGCTAGAGTTTCGAACACTGAAGCTTTCTTT
. | TRBD1 | TRBJ1-1 | TRBV7-9 | CASSRDRDTEALF | TGTGCCAGCAGCCGTGACAGGGACACTGAAGCTCTCTTT
once | . | TRBJ2-7 | TRBV10-3 | CAISDPREQQYF | TGTGCCATCAGTGACCCCCGTGAACAGCAGTACTTC
. | . | TRBJ1-4 | TRBV7-9 | CASSSRTDYNEKLFF | TGTGCCAGCAGCTCCCGGACGGACTACAATGAAAAACTGTTTTTT
few | . | TRBJ1-2 | TRBV6-4 | CASSDYAGRQHYGYTF | TGTGCCAGCAGTGACTATGCGGGACGACAACACTATGGCTACACCTTC